This TCR beta chain was profiled in a study of T cells in Graves' hyperthyroidism and ophthalmopathy. Study context: Specimen type is peripheral blood, collected at initial diagnosis prior to any treatment.

Details on this clonotype: Its antigen is as yet unknown.

The investigators amplified TCR beta CDR3 regions from RNA transcripts. A first-round RT-PCR of the TCR CDR3 used the HTBI primer set. TCRdb reprocessed the multiplex PCR reads via MiXCR and lists one record per CDR3 protein. The table records about 620,000 distinct CDR3 sequences, around 15% of them present only once. Broader study findings: In simple terms, a model built on 13 V-J features told ophthalmopathy apart from stable hyperthyroidism. Before onset, ophthalmopathy was predicted by the model a median roughly 6.8 months earlier.

Fresh 10 ml peripheral blood yielded PBMCs. The CDR3 is 17 amino acids. CDR1 is MNHEY and CDR2 is SVGAGI in the germline V gene. The trim removed 2 bases at V and 5 bases at J, leaving 10 bases unmatched. The V call is TRBV6-5, the J call TRBJ2-5, with TRBD2 matching 11 bases. The TCR sequence derives from a woman aged 30 to 39 with Graves' hyperthyroidism. The sample was blood. This CDR3 is CASSYRGSGGAVETQYF. In nucleotides, the CDR3 is TGTGCCAGCAGTTACAGAGGTAGCGGGGGGGCGGTGGAGACCCAGTACTTC.